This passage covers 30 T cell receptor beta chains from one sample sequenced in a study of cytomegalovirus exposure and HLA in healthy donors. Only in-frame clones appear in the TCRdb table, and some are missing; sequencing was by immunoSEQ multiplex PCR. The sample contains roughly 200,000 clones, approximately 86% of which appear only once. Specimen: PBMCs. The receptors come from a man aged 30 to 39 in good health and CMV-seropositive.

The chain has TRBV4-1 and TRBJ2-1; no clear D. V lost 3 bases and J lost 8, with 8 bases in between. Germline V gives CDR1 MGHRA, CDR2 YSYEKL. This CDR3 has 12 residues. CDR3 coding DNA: TGCGCCAGCAGCCAGGTTGGGGATGAGCAGTTCTTC. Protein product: CASSQVGDEQFF.

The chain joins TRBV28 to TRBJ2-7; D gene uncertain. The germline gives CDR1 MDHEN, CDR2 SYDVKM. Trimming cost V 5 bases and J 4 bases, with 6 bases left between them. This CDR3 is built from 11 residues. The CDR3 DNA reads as TGTGCCAGCAGTGGTAGATACGAGCAGTACTTC. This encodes CASSGRYEQYF.

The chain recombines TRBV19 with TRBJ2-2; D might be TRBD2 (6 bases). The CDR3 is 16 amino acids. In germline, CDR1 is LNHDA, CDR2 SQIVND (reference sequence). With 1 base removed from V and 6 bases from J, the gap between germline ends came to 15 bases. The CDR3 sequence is CASSIAGIGGPGELFF. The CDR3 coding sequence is TGTGCCAGTAGTATAGCAGGGATCGGGGGTCCCGGGGAGCTGTTTTTT. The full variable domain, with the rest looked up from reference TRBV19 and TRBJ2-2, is DGGITQSPKYLFRKEGQNVTLSCEQNLNHDAMYWYRQDPGQGLRLIYYSQIVNDFQKGDIAEGYSVSREKKESFPLTVTSAQKNPTAFYLCASSIAGIGGPGELFFGEGSRLTVL.

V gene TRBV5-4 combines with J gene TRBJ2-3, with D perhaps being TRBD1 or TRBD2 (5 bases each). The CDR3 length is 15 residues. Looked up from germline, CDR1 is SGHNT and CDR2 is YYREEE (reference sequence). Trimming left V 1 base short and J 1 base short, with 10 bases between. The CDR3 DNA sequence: TGTGCCAGCAGCTTGCCCGGGGCAGGCACAGATACGCAGTATTTT. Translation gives CASSLPGAGTDTQYF.

CDR3 bases: TGTGCCAGCAGTGAAGTAAGGACCGAGCAGTACTTC. Protein sequence: CASSEVRTEQYF. The chain couples TRBV6-1 to TRBJ2-7, with D uncertain. Per the germline V gene, CDR1 is MNHNS and CDR2 is SASEGT. The CDR3 length is 12 residues. Trimming took off 1 base at V and 6 bases at J, with 7 bases between the two ends.

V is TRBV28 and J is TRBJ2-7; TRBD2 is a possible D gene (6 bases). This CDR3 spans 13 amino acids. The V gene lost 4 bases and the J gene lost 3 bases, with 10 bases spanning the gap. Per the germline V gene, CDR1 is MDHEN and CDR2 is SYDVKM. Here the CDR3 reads CASSSVGGYEQYF. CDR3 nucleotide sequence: TGTGCCAGCAGTTCAGTGGGGGGCTACGAGCAGTACTTC.

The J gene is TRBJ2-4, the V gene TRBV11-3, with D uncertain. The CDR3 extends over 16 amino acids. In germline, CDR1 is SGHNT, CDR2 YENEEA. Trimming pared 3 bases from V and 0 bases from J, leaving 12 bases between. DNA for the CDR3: TGTGCCAGCAGCTTGGGGTACACGGTAGCCAAAAACATTCAGTACTTC. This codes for CASSLGYTVAKNIQYF. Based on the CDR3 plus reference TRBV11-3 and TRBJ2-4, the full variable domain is EAGVVQSPRYKIIEKKQPVAFWCNPISGHNTLYWYLQNLGQGPELLIRYENEEAVDDSQLPKDRFSAERLKGVDSTLKIQPAELGDSAVYLCASSLGYTVAKNIQYFGAGTRLSVL.

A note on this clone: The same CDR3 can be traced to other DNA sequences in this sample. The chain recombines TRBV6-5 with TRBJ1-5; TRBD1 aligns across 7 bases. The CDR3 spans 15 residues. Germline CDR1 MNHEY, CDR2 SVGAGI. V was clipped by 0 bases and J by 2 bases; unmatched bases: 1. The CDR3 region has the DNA TGTGCCAGCAGTTACTCAGGGGGCGGCAATCAGCCCCAGCATTTT. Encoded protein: CASSYSGGGNQPQHF.

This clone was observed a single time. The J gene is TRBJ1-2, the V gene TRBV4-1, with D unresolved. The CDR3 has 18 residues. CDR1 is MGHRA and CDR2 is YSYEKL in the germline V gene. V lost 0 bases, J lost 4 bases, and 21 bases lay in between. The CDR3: CASSQEVPTFRRAYGYTF. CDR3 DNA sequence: TGCGCCAGCAGCCAAGAAGTCCCTACTTTCCGTAGGGCCTATGGCTACACCTTC.

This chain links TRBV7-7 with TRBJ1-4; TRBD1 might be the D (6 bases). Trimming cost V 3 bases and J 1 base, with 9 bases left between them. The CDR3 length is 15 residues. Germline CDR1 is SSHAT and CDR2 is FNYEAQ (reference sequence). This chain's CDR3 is CASSFGGGTNEKLFF. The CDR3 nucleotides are TGTGCCAGCAGCTTTGGAGGGGGAACTAATGAAAAACTGTTTTTT. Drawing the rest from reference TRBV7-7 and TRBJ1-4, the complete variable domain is GAGVSQSPRYKVTKRGQDVTLRCDPISSHATLYWYQQALGQGPEFLTYFNYEAQPDKSGLPSDRFSAERPEGSISTLTIQRTEQRDSAMYRCASSFGGGTNEKLFFGSGTQLSVL.

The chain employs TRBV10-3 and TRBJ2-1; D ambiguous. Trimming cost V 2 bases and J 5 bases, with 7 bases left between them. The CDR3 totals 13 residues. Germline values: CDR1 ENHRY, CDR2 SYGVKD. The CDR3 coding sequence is TGTGCCATCAGTGAGGTCGCCAACAATGAGCAGTTCTTC. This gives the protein CAISEVANNEQFF.

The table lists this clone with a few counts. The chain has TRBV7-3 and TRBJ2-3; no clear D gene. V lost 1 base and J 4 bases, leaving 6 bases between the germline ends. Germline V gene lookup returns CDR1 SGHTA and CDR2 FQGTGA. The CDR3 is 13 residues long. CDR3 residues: CASSLITADTQYF. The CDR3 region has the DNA TGTGCCAGCAGCTTAATAACGGCAGATACGCAGTATTTT.

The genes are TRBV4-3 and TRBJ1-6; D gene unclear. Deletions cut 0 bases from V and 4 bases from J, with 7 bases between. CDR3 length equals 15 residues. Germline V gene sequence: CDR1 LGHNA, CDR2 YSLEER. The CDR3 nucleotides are TGCGCCAGCAGCCAAGATTGGCGGTATAATTCACCCCTCCACTTT. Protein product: CASSQDWRYNSPLHF.

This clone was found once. The CDR3 sequence: CASSLAAGASTEAFF. DNA of the CDR3: TGTGCCAGCAGCTTAGCCGCAGGGGCCTCCACTGAAGCTTTCTTT. The gene calls are TRBV7-6 and TRBJ1-1; D might be TRBD1 (6 bases). This CDR3 spans 15 amino acids. Trimming pared 0 bases from V and 4 bases from J, leaving 12 bases between. Germline lookup yields CDR1 SGHVS and CDR2 FNYEAQ.

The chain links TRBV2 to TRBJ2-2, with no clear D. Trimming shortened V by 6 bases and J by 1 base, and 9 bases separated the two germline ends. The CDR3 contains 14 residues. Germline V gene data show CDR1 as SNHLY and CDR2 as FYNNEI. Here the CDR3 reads CASREQLNTGELFF. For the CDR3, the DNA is TGTGCCAGCAGAGAACAGCTGAACACCGGGGAGCTGTTTTTT.

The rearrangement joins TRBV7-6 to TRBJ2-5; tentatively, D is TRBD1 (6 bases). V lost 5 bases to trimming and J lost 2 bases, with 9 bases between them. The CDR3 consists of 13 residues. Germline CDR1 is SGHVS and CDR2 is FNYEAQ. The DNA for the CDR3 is TGTGCCAGCAGCACCGGACAGCAAGAGACCCAGTACTTC. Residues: CASSTGQQETQYF.

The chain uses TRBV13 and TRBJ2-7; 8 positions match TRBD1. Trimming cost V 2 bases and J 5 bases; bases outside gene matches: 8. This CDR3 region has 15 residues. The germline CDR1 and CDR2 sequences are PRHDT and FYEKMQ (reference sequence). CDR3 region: CASSLNPDRVNEQYF. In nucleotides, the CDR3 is TGTGCCAGCAGCTTAAACCCGGACAGGGTAAACGAGCAGTACTTC.

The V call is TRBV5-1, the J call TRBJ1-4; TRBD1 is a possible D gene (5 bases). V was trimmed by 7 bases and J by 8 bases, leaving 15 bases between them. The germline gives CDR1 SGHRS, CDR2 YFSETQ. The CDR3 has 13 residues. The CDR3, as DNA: TGCGCCAGCCACCCCCCCGGGGGGGAAAAACTGTTTTTT. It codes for CASHPPGGEKLFF.

CDR3 in amino acids: CASSLSRRVNYGYTF. The CDR3 region has the DNA TGCGCCAGCAGCCTATCCCGCAGGGTGAACTATGGCTACACCTTC. The chain joins TRBV4-3 to TRBJ1-2; D perhaps matches TRBD1 (5 bases). Germline V CDR1 and CDR2: LGHNA, YSLEER. The CDR3 totals 15 residues. The V end lost 4 bases, the J end lost 2 bases, and 14 bases lay between the germline ends.

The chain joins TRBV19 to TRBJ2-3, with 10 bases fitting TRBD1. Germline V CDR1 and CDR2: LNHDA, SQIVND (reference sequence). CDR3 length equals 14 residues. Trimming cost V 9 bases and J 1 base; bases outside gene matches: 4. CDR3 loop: CASQTGGGTDTQYF. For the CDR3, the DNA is TGTGCCAGCCAGACAGGGGGCGGCACAGATACGCAGTATTTT. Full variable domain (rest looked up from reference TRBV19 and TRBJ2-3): DGGITQSPKYLFRKEGQNVTLSCEQNLNHDAMYWYRQDPGQGLRLIYYSQIVNDFQKGDIAEGYSVSREKKESFPLTVTSAQKNPTAFYLCASQTGGGTDTQYFGPGTRLTVL.

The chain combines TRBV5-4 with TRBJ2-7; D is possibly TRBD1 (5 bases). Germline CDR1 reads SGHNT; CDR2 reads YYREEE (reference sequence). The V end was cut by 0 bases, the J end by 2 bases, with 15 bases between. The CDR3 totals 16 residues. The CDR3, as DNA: TGTGCCAGCAGCTTGGCCGGGCAGGGATTAACCTACGAGCAGTACTTC. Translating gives CASSLAGQGLTYEQYF.

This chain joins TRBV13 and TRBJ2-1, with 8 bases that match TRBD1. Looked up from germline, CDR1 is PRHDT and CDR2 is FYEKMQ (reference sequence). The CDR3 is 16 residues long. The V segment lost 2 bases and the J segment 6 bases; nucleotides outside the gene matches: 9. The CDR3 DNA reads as TGTGCCAGCAGCTTAAAAGGCAGGGGGCCCCGCAATGAGCAGTTCTTC. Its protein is CASSLKGRGPRNEQFF.

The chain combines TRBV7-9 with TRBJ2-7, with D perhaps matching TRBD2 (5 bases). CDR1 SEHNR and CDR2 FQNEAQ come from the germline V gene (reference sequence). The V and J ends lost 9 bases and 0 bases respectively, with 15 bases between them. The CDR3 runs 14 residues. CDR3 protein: CAREEGVGSYEQYF. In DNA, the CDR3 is TGTGCCAGGGAAGAGGGTGTAGGCTCCTACGAGCAGTACTTC.

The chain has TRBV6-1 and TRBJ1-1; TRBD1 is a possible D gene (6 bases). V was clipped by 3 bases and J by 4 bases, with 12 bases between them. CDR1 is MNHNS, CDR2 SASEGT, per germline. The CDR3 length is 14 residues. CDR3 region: CASSDMGGGTEAFF. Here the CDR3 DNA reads TGTGCCAGCAGTGACATGGGGGGCGGCACTGAAGCTTTCTTT.

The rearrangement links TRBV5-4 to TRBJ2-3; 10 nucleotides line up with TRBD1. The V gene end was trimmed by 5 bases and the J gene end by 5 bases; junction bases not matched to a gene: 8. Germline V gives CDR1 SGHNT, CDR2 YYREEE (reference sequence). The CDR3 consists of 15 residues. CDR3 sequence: CASSFGTGVLDTQYF. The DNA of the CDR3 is TGTGCCAGCAGTTTCGGGACAGGGGTTTTAGATACGCAGTATTTT.

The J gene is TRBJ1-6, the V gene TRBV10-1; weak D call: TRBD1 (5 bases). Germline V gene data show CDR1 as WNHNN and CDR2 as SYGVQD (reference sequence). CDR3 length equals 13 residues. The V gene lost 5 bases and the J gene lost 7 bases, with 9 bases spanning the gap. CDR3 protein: CASSLGGNSPLHF. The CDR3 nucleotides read TGCGCCAGCAGTCTTGGGGGGAATTCACCCCTCCACTTT.

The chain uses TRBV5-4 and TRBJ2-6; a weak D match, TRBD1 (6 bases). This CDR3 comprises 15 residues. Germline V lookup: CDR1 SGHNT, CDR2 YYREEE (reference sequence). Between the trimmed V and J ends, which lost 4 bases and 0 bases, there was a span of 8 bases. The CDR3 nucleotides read TGTGCCAGCAGCACAGGGTACTCTGGGGCCAACGTCCTGACTTTC. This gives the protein CASSTGYSGANVLTF. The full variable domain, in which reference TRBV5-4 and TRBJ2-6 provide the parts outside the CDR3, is ETGVTQSPTHLIKTRGQQVTLRCSSQSGHNTVSWYQQALGQGPQFIFQYYREEENGRGNFPPRFSGLQFPNYSSELNVNALELDDSALYLCASSTGYSGANVLTFGAGSRLTVL.

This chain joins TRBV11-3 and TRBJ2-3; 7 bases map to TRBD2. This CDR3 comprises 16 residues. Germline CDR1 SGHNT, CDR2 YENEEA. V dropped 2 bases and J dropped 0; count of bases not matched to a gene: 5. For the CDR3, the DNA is TGTGCCAGCAGCTTACGAAGCGGGGCTAGCACAGATACGCAGTATTTT. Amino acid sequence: CASSLRSGASTDTQYF. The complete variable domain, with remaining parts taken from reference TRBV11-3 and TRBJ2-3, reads EAGVVQSPRYKIIEKKQPVAFWCNPISGHNTLYWYLQNLGQGPELLIRYENEEAVDDSQLPKDRFSAERLKGVDSTLKIQPAELGDSAVYLCASSLRSGASTDTQYFGPGTRLTVL.

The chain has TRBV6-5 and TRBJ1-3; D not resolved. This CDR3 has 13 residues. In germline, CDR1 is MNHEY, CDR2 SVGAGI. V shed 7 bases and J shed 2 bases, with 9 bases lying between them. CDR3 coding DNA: TGTGCCAGCACCCTGTACCCTGGAAACACCATATATTTT. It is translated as CASTLYPGNTIYF.

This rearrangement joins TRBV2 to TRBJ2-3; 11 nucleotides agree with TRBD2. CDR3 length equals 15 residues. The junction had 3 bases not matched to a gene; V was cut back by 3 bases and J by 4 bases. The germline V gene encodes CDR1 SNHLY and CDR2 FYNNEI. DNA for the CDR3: TGTGCCAGCAGTGATAGCGGGGGGGCCCCAGATACGCAGTATTTT. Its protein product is CASSDSGGAPDTQYF.